The 6 T cell receptor beta chains given below trace back to one sample, sequenced in a study of T cell responses to AZD1222 COVID-19 vaccine. Method: immunoSEQ multiplex PCR; TCRdb's copy keeps in-frame clones and lacks some. In the table there are 90,000 to 120,000 clones, nearly 90% of which are singletons. Sample: peripheral blood, taken 28 days after the second AZD1222 dose. These receptors all stem from an adult who received the AZD1222 COVID-19 vaccine.

This clone has a single count. This chain links TRBV6-4 with TRBJ1-1; TRBD1 matches at 9 bases. The germline gives CDR1 MRHNA, CDR2 SNTAGT. The CDR3 consists of 13 residues. V shed 6 bases, J shed 4 bases, and the junction held 3 bases outside the gene matches. DNA for the CDR3: TGTGCCAGCAGCGGACAGGGGCCCACTGAAGCTTTCTTT. Protein: CASSGQGPTEAFF.

J is TRBJ1-4 and V is TRBV7-9; D uncertain. Trimming cost V 1 base and J 7 bases, with 13 bases left between them. This CDR3 is built from 15 residues. Germline CDR1 SEHNR, CDR2 FQNEAQ (reference sequence). CDR3 region: CASSLGVEGSEKLFF. Written as DNA, the CDR3 is TGTGCCAGCAGCTTAGGGGTGGAGGGCTCTGAAAAACTGTTTTTT.

The chain has TRBV12-3 or TRBV12-4 and TRBJ2-3; D remains ambiguous. The CDR3 runs to 12 residues. V was cut by 6 bases and J by 0 bases, with 4 bases left in between. Here the CDR3 DNA reads TGTGCCAGCAGCCCTAGCACAGATACGCAGTATTTT. Translation: CASSPSTDTQYF.

This sequence joins TRBV6-5 and TRBJ2-7; tentatively, D is TRBD2 (7 bases). The CDR3 length is 15 residues. Germline CDR1 reads MNHEY; CDR2 reads SVGAGI. V was shortened by 0 bases and J by 0 bases, with 9 bases between the two germline ends. CDR3 amino acids: CASSYSRGGSYEQYF. CDR3 DNA: TGTGCCAGCAGTTACTCGAGGGGGGGCTCCTACGAGCAGTACTTC.

The chain carries TRBV5-4 and TRBJ1-4; D possibly corresponds to TRBD1 (5 bases). CDR1 SGHNT and CDR2 YYREEE come from the germline V gene (reference sequence). Trimming cost V 3 bases and J 4 bases, with 13 bases left between them. The CDR3 is made up of 15 amino acids. The CDR3 sequence is CASSSSGTDNEKLFF. Written as DNA, the CDR3 is TGTGCCAGCAGCTCTTCCGGGACGGATAATGAAAAACTGTTTTTT.

The rearrangement joins TRBV11-3 to TRBJ2-2; 7 nucleotides line up with TRBD1. Trimming at V came to 5 bases and at J to 4 bases, leaving 1 base not matched to a gene. Germline V gene data show CDR1 as SGHNT and CDR2 as YENEEA. The CDR3 length is 13 residues. CDR3 bases: TGTGCCAGCAGCCGGACAGGCACCGGGGAGCTGTTTTTT. Amino acids: CASSRTGTGELFF. The full variable domain, in which reference TRBV11-3 and TRBJ2-2 provide the parts outside the CDR3, is EAGVVQSPRYKIIEKKQPVAFWCNPISGHNTLYWYLQNLGQGPELLIRYENEEAVDDSQLPKDRFSAERLKGVDSTLKIQPAELGDSAVYLCASSRTGTGELFFGEGSRLTVL.